This T cell receptor beta chain emerged from a study of cytomegalovirus exposure and HLA in healthy donors. Trimming took 0 bases from V and 5 from J; bases not matched to a gene: 6. The CDR3 loop spans 16 amino acids. Germline V lookup: CDR1 SNHLY, CDR2 FYNNEI. Sequenced by immunoSEQ multiplex PCR; TCRdb stores in-frame clones only, minus some. The sample has 200,000 or so clones, approximately 88% seen once. The V gene is TRBV2, the J gene TRBJ2-3; 9 bases are a match to TRBD2. Sequenced: PBMCs. The source of this sequence is a man between 18 and 35 years old in good health and CMV-seropositive. In DNA form, the CDR3 reads TGTGCCAGCAGTGAAGCTGGTAGCGGGAGTTTAGATACGCAGTATTTT. Translating it yields CASSEAGSGSLDTQYF.